The sequence of this T cell receptor (beta chain) was determined in a study of beta chain features in type 1 diabetes (dated by TCRdb to the late 2010s). In terms of the full investigation: Mean age, gender distribution, total cell number and subset yield did not differ between patients and healthy donors. Regulatory and stem cell-like memory subsets were isolated from only 8 patients and about eight healthy donors, whereas naive and central memory subsets came from all 30 or so donors. The study compared the TCRB repertoires of sorted circulating CD4+ T cell subsets in recently diagnosed type 1 diabetes patients with those in matched healthy donors. A total of about 100,000,000 sorted cells were examined across all samples, and RNA yield correlated strongly with the number of cells per subset. Broad study findings and their caveats: Shorter templates might be favored by PCR, yet because patient and control samples were amplified and corrected together, any such skew would affect both groups equally. Because small numbers of individuals were included in the HLA sub-analyses, any influence of HLA type on TCRB rearrangement was left unresolved. Naive, central memory and regulatory TCRB repertoires appeared to be more similar among patients than among healthy donors. Patients with type 1 diabetes made fewer insertions and deleted more nucleotides at VDJ recombination sites, implying thymic rearrangement abnormalities. Because cDNA rather than genomic DNA was sequenced, highly expressing activated cells could have been over-represented, although no difference in activation and CD3 levels was found between groups. A moderate but significant shortening of TCRB CDR3 length was observed in type 1 diabetes patients in all four CD4+ subsets.

With respect to this clone: The antigen it recognizes is unknown. The input lacks base qualities; no much larger clone sits a single base away.

All of the isolated RNA was reverse transcribed with the High Capacity cDNA Reverse Transcription Kit, so expressed TCRB transcripts were sequenced. Deep immunoSEQ sequencing was applied to naive, central memory and regulatory T cell samples, giving an average of about 3.8 million total reads per sample. Sorted cells were lysed in RLT buffer and RNA was extracted with DNase-treated RNeasy Micro or Mini kits, depending on cell number. To prevent cross-contamination, each cell subset was processed individually, whereas patient and healthy donor samples were processed jointly. Using the immunoSEQ multiplex PCR, TCRB sequences were amplified from cDNA into 87-bp fragments spanning the CDR3 region. Sequencing of the amplicons was performed on the Illumina HiSeq platform. Concerning the study's data processing: PCR bias was corrected computationally using synthetic template baselines, and reads within Hamming distance 2 were collapsed, with unmergeable singletons discarded. Reads were aligned to IMGT to assign V, D and J genes, CDR3 length, and insertions or deletions at six rearrangement sites. Within each subset, clonotype counts were normalized to sorted cell number, and only after that were true diversity and Gini coefficients computed with the tcR R package. The overlap coefficient, calculated on TCRB nucleotide sequences, was used to measure repertoire sharing. Out-of-frame TCRB sequences from naive cells were analyzed to stand in for the pre-selection repertoire. The table comes from immuneACCESS by way of TCRdb, which keeps in-frame sequences with V and J called. Part of the clones is missing from these tables; in studies checked, under half for an unresolved V gene and the rest for unknown reasons. Clone size and V and J calls were adopted from that table, with D and trimming inferred from the DNA. Here the sample has under 950,000 clones; roughly a sixth occur a single time. The ten largest clones represent 0.02% to 0.03% of the sample.

From the cysteine through the phenylalanine, the CDR3 covers 14 amino acids. Only the CDR3 part of the read is kept: 42 bases, read in frame from the first base. V gives up 6 bases and J gives up 3 bases, and the segment between their germline ends measures 17 bases. CDR1 and CDR2 are drawn from the germline V gene: SQVTM, ANQGSEA. From each donor, a single peripheral blood sample of around 120 mL on average was drawn into heparinised tubes. A BD FACSAria II was used to sort naive, central memory, regulatory and stem cell-like memory CD4+ T cells with a panel that included CD45RO, CCR7, CD25, CD127, CD95 and CD27. A purity above 95% was achieved for all sorted populations. PBMCs were isolated immediately by Lymphoprep density gradient centrifugation and stained directly without culture. Samples were stained and sorted in pairs, with one healthy donor and one patient per experiment, so that batch effects were minimized.

The clonotype comes from a woman aged 18-29 years in good health. Input material: naive CD4+ T cells from blood. According to the study, the label for this sample's cell subset or site signals: true naive CD4+ T cells. The rearrangement combines TRBV29-1 with TRBJ1-2, with the D gene uncertain. The CDR3 sequence is CSVGEHQVYYGYTF. The DNA sequence reads TGCAGCGTGGGTGAACACCAGGTTTACTATGGCTACACCTTC.